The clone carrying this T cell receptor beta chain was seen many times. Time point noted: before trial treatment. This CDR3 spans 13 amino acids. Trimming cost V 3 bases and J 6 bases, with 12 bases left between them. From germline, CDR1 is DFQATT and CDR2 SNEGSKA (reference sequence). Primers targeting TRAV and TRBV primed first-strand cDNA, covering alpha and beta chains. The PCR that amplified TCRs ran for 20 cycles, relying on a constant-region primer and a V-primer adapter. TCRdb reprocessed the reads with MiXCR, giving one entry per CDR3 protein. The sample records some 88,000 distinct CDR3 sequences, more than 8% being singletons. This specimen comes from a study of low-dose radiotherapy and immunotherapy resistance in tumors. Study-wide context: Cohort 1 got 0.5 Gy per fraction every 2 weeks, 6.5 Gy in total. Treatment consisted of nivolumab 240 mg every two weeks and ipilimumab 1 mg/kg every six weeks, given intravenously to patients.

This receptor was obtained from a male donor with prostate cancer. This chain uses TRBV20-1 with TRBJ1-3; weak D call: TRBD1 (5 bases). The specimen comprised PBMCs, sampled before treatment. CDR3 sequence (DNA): TGCAGTGCTAGCCGCTGGGACGAAAACACCATATATTTT. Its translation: CSASRWDENTIYF.